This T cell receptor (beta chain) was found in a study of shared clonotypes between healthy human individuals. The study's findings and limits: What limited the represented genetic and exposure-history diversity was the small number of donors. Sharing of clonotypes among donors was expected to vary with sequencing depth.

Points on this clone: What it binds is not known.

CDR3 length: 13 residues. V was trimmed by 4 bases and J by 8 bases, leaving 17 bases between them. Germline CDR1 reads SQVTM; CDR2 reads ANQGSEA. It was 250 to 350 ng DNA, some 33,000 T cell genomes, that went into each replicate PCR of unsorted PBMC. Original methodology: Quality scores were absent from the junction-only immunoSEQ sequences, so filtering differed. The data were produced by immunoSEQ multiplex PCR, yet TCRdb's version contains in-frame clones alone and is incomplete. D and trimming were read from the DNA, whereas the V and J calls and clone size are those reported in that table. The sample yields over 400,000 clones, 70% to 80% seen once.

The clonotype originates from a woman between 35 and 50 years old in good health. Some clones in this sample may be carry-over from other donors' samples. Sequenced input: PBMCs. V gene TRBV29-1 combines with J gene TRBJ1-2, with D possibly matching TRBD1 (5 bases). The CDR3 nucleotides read TGCAGCGTTGCTTCCCAAGGGGCCAGAGGCTACACCTTC. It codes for CSVASQGARGYTF.